This TCR beta chain was profiled in a study of control samples from healthy donors and cancer patients. Only in-frame clones appear in the TCRdb table, and some are missing; sequencing was by immunoSEQ multiplex PCR. The sample contains about 120,000 clones, around nine tenths of which appear only once. The V gene's germline CDR1 is KGHDR and CDR2 SFDVKD. Trimming removed 4 bases from V and 1 base from J, with 10 bases in between. CDR3 length: 15 amino acids. V gene TRBV24-1 combines with J gene TRBJ2-1, with a possible D match to TRBD1 (6 bases). The source is a man aged 25 to 45 in good health. The sequenced sample consisted of blood. The CDR3 sequence: CATSETGPSYNEQFF. For the CDR3, the DNA is TGTGCCACCAGTGAAACAGGGCCATCCTACAATGAGCAGTTCTTC.